Listed here is a single T cell receptor (beta chain). The antigen remains unidentified. CDR3 length: 19 residues. Germline lookup yields CDR1 MDHEN and CDR2 SYDVKM. V lost 5 bases, J lost 0 bases, and 9 bases stayed unmatched. These data are taken from a study of T cells in localized non-small cell lung cancer. Study-level results: Among the tissues sampled, uninvolved adjacent lung had the highest T cell clonality, above tumor. Higher blood T cell density went with longer overall survival.

Assay used: immunoSEQ multiplex PCR; TCRdb lists only in-frame clones, some missing. This sample yields tens of thousands of clones, of which over 75% are seen a single time; roughly 21% belongs to the top ten. The TCR was taken from a female donor older than 55 with stage II squamous cell lung carcinoma. Material: peripheral blood, obtained before any cancer treatment. The rearrangement links TRBV28 to TRBJ2-1; TRBD2 aligns across 14 bases. For the CDR3, the DNA is TGTGCCAGCAGTCGGAGCGGACTAGCGGGGGGATTCTCCTACAATGAGCAGTTCTTC. Its protein product is CASSRSGLAGGFSYNEQFF. Complete variable domain (other parts from reference TRBV28 and TRBJ2-1): DVKVTQSSRYLVKRTGEKVFLECVQDMDHENMFWYRQDPGLGLRLIYFSYDVKMKEKGDIPEGYSVSREKKERFSLILESASTNQTSMYLCASSRSGLAGGFSYNEQFFGPGTRLTVL.